Below, one T cell receptor beta chain is given with its context. These data come from a study of ipilimumab plus nivolumab after autologous stem cell transplantation. Checkpoint therapy with ipilimumab 1 mg/kg began 14 to 28 days after transplant. Germline lookup yields CDR1 GTSNPN and CDR2 SVGIG (reference sequence). V dropped 0 bases and J dropped 5 bases, with 8 bases sitting between them. The CDR3 extends over 13 amino acids. Sequenced by immunoSEQ multiplex PCR; TCRdb stores in-frame clones only, minus some. The repertoire holds around 20,000 clones, with 70% to 80% as singletons. The sequence was collected from a male donor with diffuse large B-cell lymphoma. This chain joins TRBV30 and TRBJ1-5; D unclear. This material consisted of PBMCs, taken in a trial of ipilimumab plus nivolumab as post-transplant consolidation. The CDR3 here is CAWSVGIDQPQHF. The DNA of the CDR3 is TGTGCCTGGAGTGTAGGGATCGATCAGCCCCAGCATTTT.